The clone carrying this TCR beta chain was detected only a few times. Its antigen is not known. TCRdb reanalysed the reads using MiXCR and keeps one entry per CDR3 protein. The sample includes some 320,000 distinct CDR3 sequences, under 35% of them seen just once. This specimen belongs to a study of T cell repertoires in cytomegalovirus infection. Germline CDR1 LNHDA, CDR2 SQIVND (reference sequence). This CDR3 has 13 amino acids. Trimming cost V 5 bases and J 3 bases, with 10 bases left between them. The clonotype comes from a human donor in good health (CMV status not recorded). Some clones in this sample may be carry-over from other donors' samples. This chain uses TRBV19 with TRBJ1-1, with D possibly being TRBD1 (6 bases). The starting material was cultured PBMCs, obtained from culture after CMV antigen stimulation. In DNA form, the CDR3 reads TGTGCCAGTAGTTCCGACAGGTACACTGAAGCTTTCTTT. Its translation: CASSSDRYTEAFF.